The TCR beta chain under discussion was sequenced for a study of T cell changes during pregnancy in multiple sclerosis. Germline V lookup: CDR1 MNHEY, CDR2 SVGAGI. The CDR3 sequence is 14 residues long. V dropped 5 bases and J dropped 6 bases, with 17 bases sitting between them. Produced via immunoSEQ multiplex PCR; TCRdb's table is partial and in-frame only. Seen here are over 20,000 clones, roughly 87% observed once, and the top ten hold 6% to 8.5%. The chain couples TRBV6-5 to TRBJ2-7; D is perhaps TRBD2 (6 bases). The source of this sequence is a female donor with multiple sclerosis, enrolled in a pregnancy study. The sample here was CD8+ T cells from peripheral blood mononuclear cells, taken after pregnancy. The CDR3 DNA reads TGTGCCAGCAGTCCCCTCGGGGCGGGGCGCGAGCAGTACTTC. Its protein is CASSPLGAGREQYF.